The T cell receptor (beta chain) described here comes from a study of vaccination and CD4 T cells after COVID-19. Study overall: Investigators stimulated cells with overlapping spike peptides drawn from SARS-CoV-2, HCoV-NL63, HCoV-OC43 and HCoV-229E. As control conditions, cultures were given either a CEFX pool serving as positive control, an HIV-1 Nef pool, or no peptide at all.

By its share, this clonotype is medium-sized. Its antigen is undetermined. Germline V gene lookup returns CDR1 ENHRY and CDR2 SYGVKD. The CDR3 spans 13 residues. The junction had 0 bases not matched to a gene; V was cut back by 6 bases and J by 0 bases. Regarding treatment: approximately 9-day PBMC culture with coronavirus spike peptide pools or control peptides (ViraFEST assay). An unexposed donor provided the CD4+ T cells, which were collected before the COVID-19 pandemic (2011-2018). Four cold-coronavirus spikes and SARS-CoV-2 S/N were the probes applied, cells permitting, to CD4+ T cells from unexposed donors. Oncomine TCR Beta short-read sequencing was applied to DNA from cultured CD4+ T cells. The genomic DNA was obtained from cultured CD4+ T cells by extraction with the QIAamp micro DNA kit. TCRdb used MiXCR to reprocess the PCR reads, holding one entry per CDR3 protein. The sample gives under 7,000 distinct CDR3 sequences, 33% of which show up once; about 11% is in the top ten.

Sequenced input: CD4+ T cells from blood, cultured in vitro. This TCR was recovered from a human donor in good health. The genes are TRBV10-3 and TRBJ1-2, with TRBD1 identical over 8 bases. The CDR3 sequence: CAIRDRANYGYTF. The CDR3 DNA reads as TGTGCCATCAGGGACAGGGCTAACTATGGCTACACCTTC.